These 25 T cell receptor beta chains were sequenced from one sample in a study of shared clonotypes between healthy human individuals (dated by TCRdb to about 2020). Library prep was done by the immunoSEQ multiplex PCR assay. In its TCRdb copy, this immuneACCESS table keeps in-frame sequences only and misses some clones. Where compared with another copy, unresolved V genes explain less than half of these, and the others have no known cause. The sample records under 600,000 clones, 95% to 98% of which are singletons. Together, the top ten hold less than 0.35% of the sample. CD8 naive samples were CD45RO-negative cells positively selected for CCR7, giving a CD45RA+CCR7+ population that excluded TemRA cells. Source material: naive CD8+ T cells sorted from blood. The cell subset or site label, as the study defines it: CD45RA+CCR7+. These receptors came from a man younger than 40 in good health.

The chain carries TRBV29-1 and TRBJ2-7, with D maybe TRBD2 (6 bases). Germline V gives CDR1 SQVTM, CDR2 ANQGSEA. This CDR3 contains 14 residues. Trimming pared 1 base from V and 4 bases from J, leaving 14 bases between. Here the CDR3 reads CSVEAVGRQYEQYF. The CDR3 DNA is TGCAGCGTTGAAGCAGTAGGGAGGCAATACGAGCAGTACTTC.

As DNA, the CDR3 is TGTGCCAGCAGCCGCAATTCCGGGACAGGGTTGGGTGGCTACACCTTC. Its protein is CASSRNSGTGLGGYTF. The chain links TRBV7-6 to TRBJ1-2, with TRBD1 matching over 9 bases. Unmatched junction bases numbered 14, after V lost 5 bases and J lost 7 bases. CDR1 and CDR2 (germline): SGHVS, FNYEAQ. This CDR3 contains 16 residues.

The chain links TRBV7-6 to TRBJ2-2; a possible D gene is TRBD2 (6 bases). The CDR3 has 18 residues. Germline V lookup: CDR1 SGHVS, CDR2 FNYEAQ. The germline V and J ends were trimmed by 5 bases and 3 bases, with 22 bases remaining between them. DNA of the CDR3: TGTGCCAGCAGCAAAACCCTTCCCGGGACTTACCACACCGGGGAGCTGTTTTTT. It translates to CASSKTLPGTYHTGELFF.

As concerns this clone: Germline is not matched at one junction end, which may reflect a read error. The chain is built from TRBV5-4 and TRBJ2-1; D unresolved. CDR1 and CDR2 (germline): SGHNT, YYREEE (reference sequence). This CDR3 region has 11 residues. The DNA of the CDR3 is TGTGCCAGCAGCTTGGACCGAGTCCCCCTCTTC. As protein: CASSLDRVPLF.

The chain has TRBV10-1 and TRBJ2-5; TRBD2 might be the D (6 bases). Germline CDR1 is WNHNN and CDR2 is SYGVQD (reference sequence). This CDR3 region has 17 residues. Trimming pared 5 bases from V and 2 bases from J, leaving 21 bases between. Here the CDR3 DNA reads TGCGCCAGCAGTCCCGCTGGAGGGGCGGAGGTTCAAGAGACCCAGTACTTC. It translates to CASSPAGGAEVQETQYF.

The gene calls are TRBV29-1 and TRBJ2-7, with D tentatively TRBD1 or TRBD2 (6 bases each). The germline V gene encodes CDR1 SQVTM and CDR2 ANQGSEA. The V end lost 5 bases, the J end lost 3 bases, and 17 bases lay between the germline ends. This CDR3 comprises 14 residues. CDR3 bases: TGCAGCGTTCAAGGGGGGCCACCTTACTACGAGCAGTACTTC. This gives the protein CSVQGGPPYYEQYF.

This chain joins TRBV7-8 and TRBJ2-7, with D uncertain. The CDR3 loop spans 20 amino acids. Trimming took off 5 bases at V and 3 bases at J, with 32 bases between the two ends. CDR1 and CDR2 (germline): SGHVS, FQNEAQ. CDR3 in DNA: TGTGCCAGCAGCCACCCCCCAGCCGACTCTACCCGTGGCACCAACTACGAGCAGTACTTC. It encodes CASSHPPADSTRGTNYEQYF.

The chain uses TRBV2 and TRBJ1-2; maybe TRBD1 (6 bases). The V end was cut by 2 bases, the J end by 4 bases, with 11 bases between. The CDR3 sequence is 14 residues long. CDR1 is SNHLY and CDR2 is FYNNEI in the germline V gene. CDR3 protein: CASSETGRAYGYTF. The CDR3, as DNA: TGTGCCAGCAGTGAAACAGGGAGAGCCTATGGCTACACCTTC.

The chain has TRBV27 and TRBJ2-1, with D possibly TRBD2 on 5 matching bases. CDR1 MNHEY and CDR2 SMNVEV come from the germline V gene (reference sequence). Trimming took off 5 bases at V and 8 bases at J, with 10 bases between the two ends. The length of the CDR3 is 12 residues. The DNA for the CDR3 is TGTGCCAGCAGTCCCCCTAGCTATGAGCAGTTCTTC. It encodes CASSPPSYEQFF.

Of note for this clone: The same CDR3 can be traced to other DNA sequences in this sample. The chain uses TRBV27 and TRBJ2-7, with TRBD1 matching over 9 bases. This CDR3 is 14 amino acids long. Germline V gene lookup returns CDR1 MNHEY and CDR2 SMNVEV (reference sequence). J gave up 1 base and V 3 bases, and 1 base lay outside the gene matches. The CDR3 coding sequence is TGTGCCAGCAGTTTTGGGACAGGGTCCTACGAGCAGTACTTC. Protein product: CASSFGTGSYEQYF.

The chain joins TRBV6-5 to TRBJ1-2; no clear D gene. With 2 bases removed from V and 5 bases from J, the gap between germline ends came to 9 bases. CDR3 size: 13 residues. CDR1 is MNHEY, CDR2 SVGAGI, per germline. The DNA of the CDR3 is TGTGCCAGCAGTTACGGGCAGTCTTATGGCTACACCTTC. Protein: CASSYGQSYGYTF.

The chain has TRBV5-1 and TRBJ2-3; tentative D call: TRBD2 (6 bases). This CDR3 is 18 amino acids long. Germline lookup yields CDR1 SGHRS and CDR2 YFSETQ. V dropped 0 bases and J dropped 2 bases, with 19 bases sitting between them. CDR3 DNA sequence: TGCGCCAGCAGCTTGGAGCGGAGGTCAGGGCGGGACACAGATACGCAGTATTTT. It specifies CASSLERRSGRDTDTQYF.

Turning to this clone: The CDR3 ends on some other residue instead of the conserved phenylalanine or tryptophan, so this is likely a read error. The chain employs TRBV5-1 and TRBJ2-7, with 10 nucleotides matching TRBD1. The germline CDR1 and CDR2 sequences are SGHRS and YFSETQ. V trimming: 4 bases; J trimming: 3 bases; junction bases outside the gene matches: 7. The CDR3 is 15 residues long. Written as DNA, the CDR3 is TGCGCCAGCAGCCCAGGGGACAGGGGATACTACGAGCAGTACCTC. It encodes CASSPGDRGYYEQYL.

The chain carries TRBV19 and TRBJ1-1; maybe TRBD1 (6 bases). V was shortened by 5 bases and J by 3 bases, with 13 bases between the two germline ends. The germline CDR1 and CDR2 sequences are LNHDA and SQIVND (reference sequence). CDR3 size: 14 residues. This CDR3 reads CASSSMTGYTEAFF. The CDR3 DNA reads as TGTGCCAGTAGTTCCATGACAGGCTACACTGAAGCTTTCTTT.

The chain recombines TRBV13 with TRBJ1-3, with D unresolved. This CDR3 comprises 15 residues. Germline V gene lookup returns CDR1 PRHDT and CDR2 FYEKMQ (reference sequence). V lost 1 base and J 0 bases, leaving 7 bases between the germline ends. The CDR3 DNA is TGTGCCAGCAGCTTAGCCGTATTCTCTGGAAACACCATATATTTT. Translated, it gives CASSLAVFSGNTIYF.

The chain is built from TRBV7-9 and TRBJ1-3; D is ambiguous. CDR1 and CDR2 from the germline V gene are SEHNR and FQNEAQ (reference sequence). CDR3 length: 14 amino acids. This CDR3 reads CAGIGTFSGNTIYF. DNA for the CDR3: TGTGCGGGGATTGGTACCTTCTCTGGAAACACCATATATTTT. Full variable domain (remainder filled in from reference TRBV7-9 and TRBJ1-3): DTGVSQNPRHKITKRGQNVTFRCDPISEHNRLYWYRQTLGQGPEFLTYFQNEAQLEKSRLLSDRFSAERPKGSFSTLEIQRTEQGDSAMYLCAGIGTFSGNTIYFGEGSWLTVV.

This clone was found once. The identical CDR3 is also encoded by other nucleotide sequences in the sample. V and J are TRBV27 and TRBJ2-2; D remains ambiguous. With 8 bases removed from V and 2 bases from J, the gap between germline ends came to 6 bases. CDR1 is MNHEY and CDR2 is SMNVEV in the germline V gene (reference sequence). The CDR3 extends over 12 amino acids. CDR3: CASSRNTGELFF. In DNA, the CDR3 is TGTGCCAGCTCAAGAAACACCGGGGAGCTGTTTTTT.

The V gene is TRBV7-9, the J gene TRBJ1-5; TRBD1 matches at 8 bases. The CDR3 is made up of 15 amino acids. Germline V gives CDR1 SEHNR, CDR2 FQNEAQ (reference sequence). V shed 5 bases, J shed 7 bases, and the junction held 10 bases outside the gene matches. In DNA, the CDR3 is TGTGCCAGCAGCCCTAAGGGACAGGTGGGACAGCCCCAGCATTTT. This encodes CASSPKGQVGQPQHF.

In DNA, the CDR3 is TGCAGCGTTGTACCTAGCGGGAGAGGCGACGAGCAGTACTTC. Protein sequence: CSVVPSGRGDEQYF. This chain connects TRBV29-1 to TRBJ2-7; TRBD2 agrees at 10 bases. CDR1 SQVTM and CDR2 ANQGSEA come from the germline V gene. The CDR3 spans 14 residues. Losses at the gene ends were 4 bases for V and 5 bases for J; bases not matched to a gene: 8.

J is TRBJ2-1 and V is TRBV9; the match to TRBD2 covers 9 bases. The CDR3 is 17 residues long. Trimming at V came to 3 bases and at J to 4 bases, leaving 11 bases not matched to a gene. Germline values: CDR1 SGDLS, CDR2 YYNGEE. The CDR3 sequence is CASSAPQRAGGYNEQFF. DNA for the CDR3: TGTGCCAGCAGCGCCCCTCAGAGAGCGGGAGGTTACAATGAGCAGTTCTTC.

CDR3 region: CARDSHLFNGYTF. CDR3 sequence (DNA): TGTGCCAGGGACAGCCACCTTTTTAATGGCTACACCTTC. The chain has TRBV7-2 and TRBJ1-2; D perhaps matches TRBD1 (6 bases). The CDR3 runs 13 residues. Germline-derived CDR1 and CDR2 are SGHTA and FQGNSA. Deletions cut 9 bases from V and 6 bases from J, with 17 bases between.

CDR3 sequence (DNA): TGTGCCAGCAGTAAGCAGGGGGATTTCTACGAGCAGTACTTC. This gives the protein CASSKQGDFYEQYF. The chain uses TRBV6-5 and TRBJ2-7; 7 bases align to TRBD1. Germline CDR1 reads MNHEY; CDR2 reads SVGAGI. The CDR3 loop spans 14 amino acids. J gave up 3 bases and V 5 bases, and 7 bases lay outside the gene matches.

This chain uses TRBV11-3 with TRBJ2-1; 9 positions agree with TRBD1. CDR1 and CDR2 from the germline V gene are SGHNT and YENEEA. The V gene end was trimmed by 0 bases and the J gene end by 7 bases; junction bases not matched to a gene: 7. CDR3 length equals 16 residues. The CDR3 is CASSLDLGQGMNEQFF. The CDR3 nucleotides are TGTGCCAGCAGCTTAGATCTGGGACAGGGTATGAATGAGCAGTTCTTC.

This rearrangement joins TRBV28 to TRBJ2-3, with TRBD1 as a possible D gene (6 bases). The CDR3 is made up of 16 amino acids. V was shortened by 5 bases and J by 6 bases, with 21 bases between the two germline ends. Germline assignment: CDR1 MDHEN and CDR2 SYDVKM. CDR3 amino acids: CASSGLRDTRADTQYF. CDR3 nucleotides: TGTGCCAGCAGTGGCCTCCGGGACACACGAGCGGATACGCAGTATTTT.

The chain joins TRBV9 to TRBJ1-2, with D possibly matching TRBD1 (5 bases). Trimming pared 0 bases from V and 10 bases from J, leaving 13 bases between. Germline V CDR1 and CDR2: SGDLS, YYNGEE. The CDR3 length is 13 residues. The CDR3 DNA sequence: TGTGCCAGCAGCGTAGTATCTGGGGCCGACTACACCTTC. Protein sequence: CASSVVSGADYTF. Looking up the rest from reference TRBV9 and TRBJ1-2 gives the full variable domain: DSGVTQTPKHLITATGQRVTLRCSPRSGDLSVYWYQQSLDQGLQFLIQYYNGEERAKGNILERFSAQQFPDLHSELNLSSLELGDSALYFCASSVVSGADYTFGSGTRLTVV.